One and the same sample provided the 20 T cell receptor beta chains below, sequenced in a study of a mutant IDH1 vaccine in newly diagnosed glioma. As to time point: week 35, safety follow-up. Every single dose of the vaccine, 300 ug of mutant IDH1 20-mer peptide, came with topical imiquimod. Generated by immunoSEQ multiplex PCR, the TCRdb table keeps only in-frame clones and is missing some. In the table there are 35,000 to 50,000 clones, 85% to 95% of which are singletons. These receptors' antigens are unknown. The sample here was PBMCs, taken from a glioma patient whose treatment included an IDH1 peptide vaccine. These receptors were collected from a man aged 50 to 59 with glioma.

This chain joins TRBV6-1 and TRBJ1-5; TRBD1 is a possible D gene (5 bases). V lost 5 bases and J 7 bases, leaving 15 bases between the germline ends. The CDR3 spans 14 residues. Germline lookup yields CDR1 MNHNS and CDR2 SASEGT. The chain's CDR3 is CASSTYGARQPQHF. In DNA form, the CDR3 reads TGTGCCAGCAGTACCTATGGGGCCCGGCAGCCCCAGCATTTT.

This chain joins TRBV5-1 and TRBJ2-3; the D call may be TRBD1 or TRBD2 (5 bases each). Germline CDR1 SGHRS, CDR2 YFSETQ. CDR3 length: 17 residues. V gave up 0 bases and J gave up 3 bases, with 17 bases separating them. The CDR3 protein is CASSLAGGRGETDTQYF. In DNA form, the CDR3 reads TGCGCCAGCAGCTTGGCTGGTGGGAGAGGGGAGACAGATACGCAGTATTTT.

This rearrangement joins TRBV6-1 to TRBJ1-1; D is unresolved. The V end lost 1 base, the J end lost 0 bases, and 6 bases lay between the germline ends. The length of the CDR3 is 14 residues. CDR1 and CDR2 (germline): MNHNS, SASEGT. This CDR3 is CASSEGGMNTEAFF. CDR3 DNA: TGTGCCAGCAGTGAAGGTGGCATGAACACTGAAGCTTTCTTT.

The gene calls are TRBV29-1 and TRBJ2-5; 9 nucleotides align to TRBD2. V was pared by 3 bases and J by 4 bases, with 3 bases of the junction left unmatched. This CDR3 has 13 amino acids. From germline, CDR1 is SQVTM and CDR2 ANQGSEA. The CDR3 nucleotides are TGCAGCGTTGAGCGGGGGGGTAGAGAGACCCAGTACTTC. Its protein is CSVERGGRETQYF.

The rearrangement links TRBV5-1 to TRBJ1-2, with TRBD1 matching over 10 bases. Germline loops: CDR1 SGHRS, CDR2 YFSETQ. The ends lost 4 bases at V and 6 bases at J; junction bases unmatched: 6. The length of the CDR3 is 14 residues. CDR3 residues: CASSAGDRGNGYTF. The DNA of the CDR3 is TGCGCCAGCAGCGCCGGGGACAGGGGTAATGGCTACACCTTC. The whole variable domain, filled in from reference TRBV5-1 and TRBJ1-2, reads KAGVTQTPRYLIKTRGQQVTLSCSPISGHRSVSWYQQTPGQGLQFLFEYFSETQRNKGNFPGRFSGRQFSNSRSEMNVSTLELGDSALYLCASSAGDRGNGYTFGSGTRLTVV.

The chain is built from TRBV18 and TRBJ2-7; D gene unclear. V was trimmed by 4 bases and J by 0 bases, leaving 13 bases between them. CDR3 size: 15 residues. From germline, CDR1 is KGHSH and CDR2 LQKENI. As DNA, the CDR3 is TGTGCCAGCTCACTCATGACAACGAGCTCCTACGAGCAGTACTTC. It encodes CASSLMTTSSYEQYF.

The chain recombines TRBV7-2 with TRBJ2-3; D perhaps matches TRBD1 (5 bases). The CDR3 sequence is 13 residues long. V was trimmed by 11 bases and J by 0 bases, leaving 12 bases between them. Germline V gives CDR1 SGHTA, CDR2 FQGNSA. CDR3 coding DNA: TGTGCCGGCGGTGGGGCCAGCACAGATACGCAGTATTTT. Amino acid sequence: CAGGGASTDTQYF.

The chain combines TRBV6-4 with TRBJ1-5; 10 nucleotides match TRBD1. The length of the CDR3 is 13 residues. The J segment lost 6 bases and the V segment lost 10 bases, leaving 6 bases of the junction unmatched. The germline CDR1 and CDR2 sequences are MRHNA and SNTAGT. The CDR3 loop reads CATGQGEGQPQHF. As DNA, the CDR3 is TGTGCCACCGGACAGGGGGAAGGTCAGCCCCAGCATTTT.

J is TRBJ1-5 and V is TRBV29-1; TRBD1 is a possible D gene (5 bases). The CDR3 runs 14 residues. CDR1 and CDR2 (germline): SQVTM, ANQGSEA. V was cut by 6 bases and J by 5 bases, with 17 bases left in between. The CDR3 bases are TGCAGCGTCTCCCTCGGGGGACTGGATCAGCCCCAGCATTTT. This sequence encodes CSVSLGGLDQPQHF.

The genes are TRBV6-6 and TRBJ1-1; D is ambiguous. The CDR3 is 13 amino acids. Trimming cost V 4 bases and J 4 bases, with 10 bases left between them. The germline V gene has CDR1 MNHNY and CDR2 SVGAGI (reference sequence). As DNA, the CDR3 is TGTGCCAGCAGTTCCTCAGGTGGCACTGAAGCTTTCTTT. Translating gives CASSSSGGTEAFF.

This chain joins TRBV4-1 and TRBJ1-3, with D unresolved. V gave up 3 bases and J gave up 8 bases, with 11 bases separating them. The CDR3 consists of 13 residues. Germline V lookup: CDR1 MGHRA, CDR2 YSYEKL. CDR3 sequence reads: CASSHLDPDTIYF. The CDR3 nucleotides read TGCGCCAGCAGCCACCTAGACCCGGACACCATATATTTT.

The chain couples TRBV27 to TRBJ2-1; D possibly corresponds to TRBD2 (7 bases). Per germline, CDR1 MNHEY and CDR2 SMNVEV (reference sequence). Trimming took 10 bases from V and 3 from J, leaving 19 bases between them. The CDR3 is made up of 15 amino acids. CDR3 in DNA: TGTGCCATCATGGAGAGGGGGGGCATCTACAATGAGCAGTTCTTC. It codes for CAIMERGGIYNEQFF.

The V gene is TRBV28, the J gene TRBJ2-5; D unclear. CDR1 MDHEN and CDR2 SYDVKM come from the germline V gene. The CDR3 totals 14 residues. The V end lost 2 bases, the J end lost 7 bases, and 14 bases lay between the germline ends. CDR3 sequence reads: CASSLPTTLGTQYF. CDR3 DNA sequence: TGTGCCAGCAGTTTACCGACAACGCTGGGGACCCAGTACTTC. The complete variable domain, with remaining parts taken from reference TRBV28 and TRBJ2-5, reads DVKVTQSSRYLVKRTGEKVFLECVQDMDHENMFWYRQDPGLGLRLIYFSYDVKMKEKGDIPEGYSVSREKKERFSLILESASTNQTSMYLCASSLPTTLGTQYFGPGTRLLVL.

This clone was counted only a few times. The J gene is TRBJ1-1, the V gene TRBV7-9; no clear D gene. This CDR3 spans 14 amino acids. CDR1 is SEHNR and CDR2 is FQNEAQ in the germline V gene (reference sequence). Trimming stripped 5 bases from V and 1 base from J, with 11 bases between. The chain's CDR3 is CASSGPEWNTEAFF. The CDR3 DNA reads TGTGCCAGCAGCGGCCCCGAGTGGAACACTGAAGCTTTCTTT.

This rearrangement joins TRBV6-5 to TRBJ1-5, with D possibly matching TRBD1 (6 bases). The CDR3 has 13 amino acids. Germline loops: CDR1 MNHEY, CDR2 SVGAGI. Trimming took 6 bases from V and 2 from J, leaving 8 bases between them. CDR3 loop: CASSRQGNQPQHF. CDR3 in DNA: TGTGCCAGCAGCCGACAGGGCAATCAGCCCCAGCATTTT.

The chain couples TRBV6-6 to TRBJ2-7; TRBD2 might be the D (6 bases). V dropped 6 bases and J dropped 4 bases, with 16 bases sitting between them. The CDR3 sequence is 14 residues long. Germline CDR1 MNHNY, CDR2 SVGAGI (reference sequence). CDR3 nucleotide sequence: TGTGCCAGCAGGCCCCCGAGGAGCGGGTACGAGCAGTACTTC. This sequence encodes CASRPPRSGYEQYF.

This clone was detected only once. The CDR3 spells CASSTGQVQPQHF. In nucleotides, the CDR3 is TGTGCCAGCAGTACCGGACAGGTCCAGCCCCAGCATTTT. This chain uses TRBV2 with TRBJ1-5, with 7 bases aligning to TRBD1. Germline V gene sequence: CDR1 SNHLY, CDR2 FYNNEI. J was trimmed by 7 bases and V by 5 bases; bases with no gene match: 5. The CDR3 spans 13 residues. The whole variable domain, remainder taken from reference TRBV2 and TRBJ1-5, is EPEVTQTPSHQVTQMGQEVILRCVPISNHLYFYWYRQILGQKVEFLVSFYNNEISEKSEIFDDQFSVERPDGSNFTLKIRSTKLEDSAMYFCASSTGQVQPQHFGDGTRLSIL.

The chain combines TRBV4-3 with TRBJ1-2; 7 bases map to TRBD1. This CDR3 is 15 amino acids long. Germline loops: CDR1 LGHNA, CDR2 YSLEER. V gave up 2 bases and J gave up 5 bases; unmatched junction bases: 8. CDR3 DNA sequence: TGCGCCAGCAGCCAACAAGGGACAGCTTCATATGGCTACACCTTC. Protein: CASSQQGTASYGYTF.

This clone was recorded once. CDR3 sequence reads: CASSDQGKANYGYTF. The CDR3 region has the DNA TGTGCCAGCAGCGATCAGGGGAAAGCTAACTATGGCTACACCTTC. This sequence joins TRBV9 and TRBJ1-2, with a tentative D call TRBD1 (6 bases). The CDR3 sequence is 15 residues long. The ends were cut back, 3 bases at V and 0 bases at J, with 12 bases in the middle. Germline lookup yields CDR1 SGDLS and CDR2 YYNGEE.

This chain's CDR3 is CASRGGYESMNTEAFF. The DNA for the CDR3 is TGTGCCAGCAGGGGGGGTTATGAGAGCATGAACACTGAAGCTTTCTTT. V gene TRBV25-1 combines with J gene TRBJ1-1, with a weak D call TRBD1 (5 bases). The CDR3 contains 16 residues. From germline, CDR1 is MGHDK and CDR2 SYGVNS. Trimming stripped 6 bases from V and 0 bases from J, with 17 bases between.